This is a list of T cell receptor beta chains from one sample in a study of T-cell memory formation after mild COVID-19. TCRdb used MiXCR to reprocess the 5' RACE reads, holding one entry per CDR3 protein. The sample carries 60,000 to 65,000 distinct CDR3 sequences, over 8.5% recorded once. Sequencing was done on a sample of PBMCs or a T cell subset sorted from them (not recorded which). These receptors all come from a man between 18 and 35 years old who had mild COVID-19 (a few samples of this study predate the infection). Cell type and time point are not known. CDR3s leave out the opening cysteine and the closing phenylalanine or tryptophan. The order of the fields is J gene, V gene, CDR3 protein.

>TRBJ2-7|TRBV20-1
SASPEYEQY
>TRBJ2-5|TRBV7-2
ASSLTSGGENQY
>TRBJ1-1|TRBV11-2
ASSLGTLTEAF
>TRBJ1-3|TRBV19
ASNPGQLSGNTIY
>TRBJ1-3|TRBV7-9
ASSTGQKDTIY
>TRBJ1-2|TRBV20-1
SARPGRYGYT
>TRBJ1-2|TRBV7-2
ASSRSGTGNYGYT
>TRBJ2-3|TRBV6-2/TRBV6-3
ASSPASLTDTQY
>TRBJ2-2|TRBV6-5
ASKGGQNTGELF
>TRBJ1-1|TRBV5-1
ASSFGGQPMNTEAF
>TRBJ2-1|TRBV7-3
ASSLAVTSSDEQF
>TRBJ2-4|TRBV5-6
ASSTESGPKNIQY
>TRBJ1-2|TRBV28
ASSFLRSSYT